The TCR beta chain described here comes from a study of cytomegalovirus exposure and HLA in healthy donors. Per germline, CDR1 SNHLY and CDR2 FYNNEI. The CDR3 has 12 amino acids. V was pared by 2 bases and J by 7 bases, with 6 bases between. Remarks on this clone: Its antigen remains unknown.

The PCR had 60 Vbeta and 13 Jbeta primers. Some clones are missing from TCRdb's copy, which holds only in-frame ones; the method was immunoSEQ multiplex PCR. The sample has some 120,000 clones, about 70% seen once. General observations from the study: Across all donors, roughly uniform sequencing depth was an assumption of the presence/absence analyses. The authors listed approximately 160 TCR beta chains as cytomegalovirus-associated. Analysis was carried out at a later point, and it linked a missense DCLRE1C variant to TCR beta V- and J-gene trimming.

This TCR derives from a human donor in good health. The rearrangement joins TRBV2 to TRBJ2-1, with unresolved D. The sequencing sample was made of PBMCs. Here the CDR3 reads CASSERQNEQFF. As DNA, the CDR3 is TGTGCCAGCAGTGAACGCCAGAATGAGCAGTTCTTC.